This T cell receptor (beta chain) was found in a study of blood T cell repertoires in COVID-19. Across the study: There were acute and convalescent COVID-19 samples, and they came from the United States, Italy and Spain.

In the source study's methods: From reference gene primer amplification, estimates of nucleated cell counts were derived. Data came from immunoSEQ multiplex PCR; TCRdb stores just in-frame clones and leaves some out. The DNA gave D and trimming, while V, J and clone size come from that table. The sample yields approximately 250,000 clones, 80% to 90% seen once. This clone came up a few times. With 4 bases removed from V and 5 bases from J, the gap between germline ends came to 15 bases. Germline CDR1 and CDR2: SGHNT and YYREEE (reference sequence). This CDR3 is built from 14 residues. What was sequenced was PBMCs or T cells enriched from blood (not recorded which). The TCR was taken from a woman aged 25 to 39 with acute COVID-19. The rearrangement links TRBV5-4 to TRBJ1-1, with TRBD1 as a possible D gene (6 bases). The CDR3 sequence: CASSIEQGWTEAFF. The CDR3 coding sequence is TGTGCCAGCAGCATAGAACAGGGATGGACTGAAGCTTTCTTT.